A single sample gave rise to the 25 T cell receptor beta chains below, sequenced in a study of T cells in Graves' hyperthyroidism and ophthalmopathy. Amplification of TCR beta CDR3 regions was performed using RNA transcripts as template. HTBI primers were the set used in a first-round RT-PCR of the TCR CDR3. TCRdb passed the multiplex PCR reads through MiXCR, listing each CDR3 protein once. The sample contains about 360,000 distinct CDR3 sequences, 13% of which appear only once. The sequenced sample was blood. These receptors all stem from a woman between 18 and 29 years old with Graves' hyperthyroidism.

This chain uses TRBV7-9 with TRBJ2-1; the D is unclear. CDR1 is SEHNR and CDR2 is FQNEAQ in the germline V gene (reference sequence). With 1 base removed from V and 8 bases from J, the gap between germline ends came to 9 bases. The CDR3 is 13 amino acids. The CDR3 here is CASSLVPGDEQFF. The CDR3 DNA reads TGTGCCAGCAGCTTAGTCCCTGGGGATGAGCAGTTCTTC.

The chain joins TRBV20-1 to TRBJ1-4; D remains ambiguous. V was shortened by 7 bases and J by 4 bases, with 10 bases between the two germline ends. This CDR3 is 12 amino acids long. CDR1 DFQATT and CDR2 SNEGSKA come from the germline V gene (reference sequence). In DNA form, the CDR3 reads TGCAGTGGGAGATGGGGTAATGAAAAACTGTTTTTT. Protein sequence: CSGRWGNEKLFF.

The V call is TRBV20-1, the J call TRBJ2-4, with 7 bases identical to TRBD2. CDR3 length: 15 amino acids. V trimming: 6 bases; J trimming: 4 bases; junction bases outside the gene matches: 12. CDR1 and CDR2 (germline): DFQATT, SNEGSKA (reference sequence). CDR3 sequence: CSAAERGSSKNIQYF. The CDR3 DNA reads TGCAGTGCAGCGGAGCGGGGTAGTTCTAAAAACATTCAGTACTTC.

This clonotype was observed at least ten times. This chain uses TRBV28 with TRBJ2-1; D uncertain. V lost 3 bases and J 5 bases, leaving 5 bases between the germline ends. This CDR3 is 12 amino acids long. The germline gives CDR1 MDHEN, CDR2 SYDVKM. CDR3 sequence: CASSLRHNEQFF. The CDR3 DNA is TGTGCCAGCAGTTTGCGACACAATGAGCAGTTCTTC.

This clonotype was found a few times. A much larger clone differs by one base, so this may be a read error. The chain employs TRBV5-1 and TRBJ1-1; D is possibly TRBD1 (5 bases). CDR3 length equals 14 residues. Germline V CDR1 and CDR2: SGHRS, YFSETQ. CDR3 nucleotides: TGCGCCAGCAGCTTCGAGGGACCCAACACTGAAGTTTTCTTT. It encodes CASSFEGPNTEVFF.

The J gene is TRBJ2-2, the V gene TRBV27, with 8 bases that match TRBD1. The germline gives CDR1 MNHEY, CDR2 SMNVEV (reference sequence). The CDR3 sequence is 15 residues long. V was clipped by 2 bases and J by 3 bases; unmatched bases: 2. CDR3: CASSLQQGDTGELFF. The CDR3, as DNA: TGTGCCAGCAGTTTACAACAGGGGGACACCGGGGAGCTGTTTTTT.

This clonotype was counted between two and nine times. The rearrangement joins TRBV7-8 to TRBJ2-7; 7 bases are a match to TRBD1. V lost 7 bases and J lost 0; bases outside the gene matches: 6. The CDR3 consists of 14 residues. Germline CDR1 SGHVS, CDR2 FQNEAQ. Here the CDR3 reads CASNRDRVSYEQYF. For the CDR3, the DNA is TGTGCCAGCAACCGGGACAGAGTCTCCTACGAGCAGTACTTC.

This clonotype was found many times. The chain links TRBV2 to TRBJ1-5; D is uncertain. V shed 7 bases and J shed 3 bases, with 13 bases lying between them. This CDR3 is built from 14 residues. Germline CDR1 and CDR2: SNHLY and FYNNEI. Written as DNA, the CDR3 is TGTGCCAGCACTTTACAGCGGTCCAATCAGCCCCAGCATTTT. Its translation: CASTLQRSNQPQHF.

At least ten counts were recorded for this clonotype. This chain uses TRBV20-1 with TRBJ1-2; D is unresolved. Germline CDR1 is DFQATT and CDR2 is SNEGSKA (reference sequence). V was pared by 3 bases and J by 5 bases, with 16 bases between. The CDR3 loop spans 14 amino acids. The CDR3, as DNA: TGCAGTGCTAGCAAACCAGCTATTATATATGGCTACACCTTC. The encoded protein is CSASKPAIIYGYTF.

This clonotype came up many times. The chain links TRBV5-8 to TRBJ2-7; D unclear. From germline, CDR1 is SGHTS and CDR2 YDEGEE. This CDR3 comprises 14 residues. The V end was cut by 8 bases, the J end by 0 bases, with 15 bases between. The CDR3 protein is CASTSLRSSYEQYF. The CDR3 bases are TGTGCCAGTACCTCCCTAAGGAGCTCCTACGAGCAGTACTTC.

This clonotype was counted between two and nine times. CDR3 DNA sequence: TGTGCCAGCAGCGTAGCTACAGGGAGCGAGCAGTACTTC. Protein product: CASSVATGSEQYF. This chain connects TRBV9 to TRBJ2-7; the D gene is possibly TRBD1 (6 bases). Trimming took 0 bases from V and 6 from J, leaving 10 bases between them. From germline, CDR1 is SGDLS and CDR2 YYNGEE. This CDR3 region has 13 residues.

In this sample, this clonotype turned up many times. The rearrangement joins TRBV2 to TRBJ2-1; D gene uncertain. CDR3 length: 14 amino acids. CDR1 is SNHLY and CDR2 is FYNNEI in the germline V gene. The V end lost 6 bases, the J end lost 8 bases, and 17 bases lay between the germline ends. CDR3 sequence (DNA): TGTGCCAGCAGGATCGAGGCGTCATACGATGAGCAGTTCTTC. Protein product: CASRIEASYDEQFF. The full variable domain, its missing parts supplied by reference TRBV2 and TRBJ2-1, is EPEVTQTPSHQVTQMGQEVILRCVPISNHLYFYWYRQILGQKVEFLVSFYNNEISEKSEIFDDQFSVERPDGSNFTLKIRSTKLEDSAMYFCASRIEASYDEQFFGPGTRLTVL.

This chain joins TRBV7-8 and TRBJ1-5; 10 nucleotides align to TRBD1. Germline-derived CDR1 and CDR2 are SGHVS and FQNEAQ. The CDR3 extends over 19 amino acids. V was pared by 5 bases and J by 4 bases, with 17 bases of the junction left unmatched. Written as DNA, the CDR3 is TGTGCCAGCAGCGTGGGGGCGTTCTTAGACAGGGGGCGGAATCAGCCCCAGCATTTT. Translation gives CASSVGAFLDRGRNQPQHF.

This clonotype was detected a few times. The chain links TRBV18 to TRBJ2-2; D remains ambiguous. The germline CDR1 and CDR2 sequences are KGHSH and LQKENI. V gave up 2 bases and J gave up 5 bases, with 6 bases separating them. The CDR3 has 13 residues. CDR3 region: CASSPARTGELFF. The CDR3 region has the DNA TGTGCCAGCTCACCAGCGAGGACCGGGGAGCTGTTTTTT.

This clonotype was seen repeatedly, ten times or more. The J gene is TRBJ2-3, the V gene TRBV28; D uncertain. The CDR3 consists of 13 residues. V gave up 7 bases and J gave up 1 base, with 9 bases separating them. CDR1 is MDHEN and CDR2 is SYDVKM in the germline V gene. For the CDR3, the DNA is TGTGCCAGCACCCTAGGCCGCACAGATACGCAGTATTTT. Encoded protein: CASTLGRTDTQYF.

V and J are TRBV5-8 and TRBJ1-1, with D maybe TRBD1 (6 bases). V lost 1 base, J lost 2 bases, and 9 bases lay in between. The germline gives CDR1 SGHTS, CDR2 YDEGEE. CDR3 length equals 14 residues. The CDR3 DNA reads TGTGCCAGCAGCTTGCCAGGGACAAACACTGAAGCTTTCTTT. Residues: CASSLPGTNTEAFF.

Comments on this clonotype: A much larger clone sits a single nucleotide away, making a read error possible. The chain recombines TRBV3-1 with TRBJ2-1, with D uncertain. The CDR3 is 13 residues long. The V and J ends lost 2 bases and 10 bases respectively, with 12 bases between them. CDR1 is LGHDT and CDR2 is YNNKEL in the germline V gene (reference sequence). The chain's CDR3 is CASSQLPAHEQFF. The CDR3 DNA reads as TGTGCCAGCAGCCAACTCCCGGCTCACGAGCAGTTCTTC.

This clonotype was found many times. The rearrangement links TRBV2 to TRBJ2-7; TRBD1 might be the D (6 bases). Trimming left V 8 bases short and J 6 bases short, with 14 bases between. CDR1 and CDR2 from the germline V gene are SNHLY and FYNNEI. This CDR3 contains 12 residues. The chain's CDR3 is CASSQTGGEQYF. The CDR3 DNA follows: TGTGCCAGCTCCCAGACAGGCGGCGAGCAGTACTTC.

Many counts were recorded for this clonotype. V gene TRBV28 combines with J gene TRBJ2-2; 9 bases are shared with TRBD1. From germline, CDR1 is MDHEN and CDR2 SYDVKM. With V trimmed by 6 bases and J by 8 bases, 7 bases remained unmatched. This CDR3 has 14 residues. The CDR3 region has the DNA TGTGCCAGCAGCCTGGACAGGGGAAGGGGGGAGCTGTTTTTT. Protein product: CASSLDRGRGELFF. Looking up the rest from reference TRBV28 and TRBJ2-2 gives the full variable domain: DVKVTQSSRYLVKRTGEKVFLECVQDMDHENMFWYRQDPGLGLRLIYFSYDVKMKEKGDIPEGYSVSREKKERFSLILESASTNQTSMYLCASSLDRGRGELFFGEGSRLTVL.

This clonotype was seen at least ten times. The rearrangement links TRBV3-1 to TRBJ1-4, with TRBD1 as a possible D gene (5 bases). The V end was cut by 4 bases, the J end by 11 bases, with 17 bases between. Germline-derived CDR1 and CDR2 are LGHDT and YNNKEL (reference sequence). The CDR3 extends over 14 amino acids. The CDR3 spells CASSPDAGFGKLFF. DNA for the CDR3: TGTGCCAGCAGCCCCGATGCAGGGTTCGGGAAACTGTTTTTT.

This clonotype was detected many times. The chain is built from TRBV12-3 or TRBV12-4 and TRBJ2-5; tentative D call: TRBD1 (6 bases). V lost 5 bases and J 1 base, leaving 11 bases between the germline ends. The CDR3 has 14 amino acids. CDR3 bases: TGTGCCAGCAGTAACACAGGGACCCAAGAGACCCAGTACTTC. Its protein product is CASSNTGTQETQYF.

In its sample, this clonotype was seen a few times. The CDR3 coding sequence is TGCAGCGTTGAACCCCAGGGGGCAGATGGCTACACCTTC. Its translation is CSVEPQGADGYTF. The chain combines TRBV29-1 with TRBJ1-2; 8 bases line up with TRBD1. Germline CDR1 reads SQVTM; CDR2 reads ANQGSEA. The CDR3 is 13 amino acids. The ends lost 2 bases at V and 6 bases at J; junction bases unmatched: 5.

This clonotype was counted at least ten times. The chain links TRBV27 to TRBJ2-1; 7 nucleotides line up with TRBD2. CDR3 length equals 16 residues. Germline V gene lookup returns CDR1 MNHEY and CDR2 SMNVEV (reference sequence). Trimming at V came to 6 bases and at J to 7 bases, leaving 15 bases not matched to a gene. The CDR3 loop reads CASRSLTGTMKNEQFF. DNA for the CDR3: TGTGCCAGCAGATCACTCACCGGGACTATGAAAAATGAGCAGTTCTTC.

This clonotype was seen repeatedly, ten times or more. The J gene is TRBJ1-5, the V gene TRBV4-1; D unresolved. This CDR3 is built from 15 residues. Per germline, CDR1 MGHRA and CDR2 YSYEKL. Trimming cost V 0 bases and J 2 bases, with 8 bases left between them. CDR3 sequence (DNA): TGCGCCAGCAGCCAAGATTACACGGGCAATCAGCCCCAGCATTTT. Its protein product is CASSQDYTGNQPQHF.

This clonotype was seen repeatedly, ten times or more. The chain has TRBV5-1 and TRBJ2-7; 9 positions agree with TRBD1. This CDR3 has 15 amino acids. Germline V gives CDR1 SGHRS, CDR2 YFSETQ. V lost 4 bases and J lost 1; bases outside the gene matches: 6. CDR3 DNA sequence: TGCGCCAGCAGCAAGGGACAGGGTTGGTCCTACGAGCAGTACTTC. Translation: CASSKGQGWSYEQYF.